This T cell receptor (beta chain) was found in a study of blood T cell repertoires in COVID-19. Across the whole study: The study drew acute and convalescent COVID-19 samples from the United States, Italy and Spain. Nucleic acid was either cDNA or gDNA, and it came from T cells, B-cell-depleted T cells, or PBMCs.

The V gene lost 5 bases and the J gene lost 5 bases, with 12 bases spanning the gap. The CDR3 spans 13 residues. The germline V gene encodes CDR1 SEHNR and CDR2 FQNEAQ (reference sequence). The authors' processing: Amplification of reference gene primers provided the estimated nucleated cell counts. The table came from immunoSEQ multiplex PCR; TCRdb's copy has only in-frame clones and leaves some out. V, J and clone size derive from that table, while D and trimming were established from the DNA sequence. Of about 94,000 clones listed, 86% were seen once; the top ten hold approximately 13%. This TCR came from a woman in her fifties or sixties in a cohort sampled during active or convalescent COVID-19. The chain employs TRBV7-9 and TRBJ2-5, with D perhaps matching TRBD2 (5 bases). The specimen was peripheral blood. CDR3 sequence (DNA): TGTGCCAGCAGCCTGGGAGTCGGGGAGACCCAGTACTTC. As protein: CASSLGVGETQYF.